Listed below are T cell receptor beta chains from one sample, sequenced in a study of T cells in Graves' hyperthyroidism and ophthalmopathy. TCRdb reprocessed the multiplex PCR reads with MiXCR, giving one entry per CDR3 protein. The sample gives approximately 700,000 distinct CDR3 sequences, around 17% of which show up once; roughly 8% is in the top ten. The sample consisted of blood. The receptors originated from a man aged 18 to 29 with Graves' hyperthyroidism. Both conserved end residues are part of each CDR3. The D gene is left open where the match is weak. A row's size may be missing; if present it is once, few, many or a size class.

clone_size d_call j_call v_call cdr3_aa cdr3_nt
- TRBD1 TRBJ2-3 TRBV6-2/TRBV6-3 CASSYPPGQGTDTQYF TGTGCCAGCAGTTACCCACCTGGACAGGGCACAGATACGCAGTATTTT
- TRBD1 TRBJ2-7 TRBV19 CASSSTGSRMDEQYF TGTGCCAGTAGTTCGACAGGGTCCCGAATGGACGAGCAGTACTTC
few - TRBJ1-1 TRBV10-1 CASRPGLSTDTEAFF TGCGCCAGCAGACCGGGTCTCTCGACGGATACTGAAGCTTTCTTT
many TRBD1 TRBJ2-2 TRBV7-3 CASATGGVAGELFF TGTGCCAGCGCAACAGGGGGCGTAGCCGGGGAGCTGTTTTTT
- TRBD1 TRBJ1-2 TRBV3-1 CASSTRDRGPGYTF TGTGCCAGCAGCACACGGGACAGGGGGCCAGGCTACACCTTC
many TRBD2 TRBJ2-7 TRBV5-1 CASSLLSSGPGEQYF TGCGCCAGCAGCTTGCTCAGTAGCGGGCCTGGGGAGCAGTACTTC
- TRBD1 TRBJ1-1 TRBV7-2 CASSFRDSPEAFF TGTGCCAGCAGCTTCCGGGACAGCCCTGAAGCTTTCTTT
few - TRBJ2-7 TRBV20-1 CSARAKTGTSYEQYF TGCAGTGCTAGGGCCAAGACAGGTACCTCCTACGAGCAGTACTTC
few - TRBJ2-3 TRBV27 CASSLSLSDTQYF TGTGCCAGCAGTTTATCACTATCGGATACGCAGTATTTT
many TRBD1 TRBJ1-1 TRBV7-2 CASSPHWGTGVTEAFF TGTGCCAGCAGCCCCCATTGGGGGACAGGGGTTACTGAAGCTTTCTTT
- - TRBJ2-7 TRBV7-9 CASSSRGDGLSCEQYF TGTGCCAGCAGCTCTAGGGGTGACGGACTCTCCTGCGAGCAGTACTTC
few TRBD1 TRBJ1-1 TRBV2 CASNRGRPTEAFF TGTGCCAGCAACAGGGGGCGGCCCACTGAAGCTTTCTTT
few - TRBJ2-2 TRBV18 CASLPLQGATGELFF TGTGCCAGCTTACCACTACAAGGGGCTACCGGGGAGCTGTTTTTT
many - TRBJ2-7 TRBV28 CASSLSRGSYEQYF TGTGCCAGCAGTTTATCTCGGGGCTCCTACGAGCAGTACTTC
- - TRBJ2-4 TRBV7-2 CASSLGRGDGKNIQYF TGTGCCAGCAGCTTAGGCAGGGGCGACGGCAAAAACATTCAGTACTTC
- - TRBJ1-2 TRBV28 CASSSGFWEGESGYTF TGTGCCAGCAGTAGTGGGTTCTGGGAAGGTGAGTCTGGCTACACCTTC
- TRBD2 TRBJ2-3 TRBV20-1 CSAQTSGRGGFGQYF TGCAGTGCTCAGACTAGCGGGAGGGGGGGTTTTGGGCAGTATTTT
- - TRBJ2-6 TRBV6-1 CASSEALVSGANVLTF TGTGCCAGCAGTGAAGCGTTGGTTTCTGGGGCCAACGTCCTGACTTTC
- - TRBJ2-1 TRBV5-1 CASSTSLASSYNEQFF TGCGCCAGCAGCACCTCATTAGCGAGCTCCTACAATGAGCAGTTCTTC
- TRBD2 TRBJ2-3 TRBV7-3 CASSPGLAGVGADTQYF TGTGCCAGCAGCCCAGGACTAGCGGGAGTAGGAGCAGATACGCAGTATTTT
few - TRBJ1-2 TRBV19 CASSIRALYGYTF TGTGCCAGTAGTATCCGGGCTCTCTATGGCTACACCTTC
many - TRBJ2-3 TRBV3-1 CASSQDWQSSTDTQYF TGTGCCAGCAGCCAAGATTGGCAATCTAGCACAGATACGCAGTATTTT
few - TRBJ2-3 TRBV7-2 CASSSRPTTDTQYF TGTGCCAGCAGCTCCCGCCCGACCACAGATACGCAGTATTTT
- - TRBJ2-1 TRBV10-3 CAISGYNEQFF TGTGCCATCAGTGGTTACAATGAGCAGTTCTTC
few - TRBJ2-6 TRBV29-1 CSVEDPDSGANVLTF TGCAGCGTTGAAGATCCTGACTCTGGGGCCAACGTCCTGACTTTC
- TRBD1 TRBJ2-6 TRBV24-1 CATSDPTGEEANVLTF TGTGCCACCAGTGACCCGACAGGGGAGGAGGCCAACGTCCTGACTTTC
few - TRBJ2-3 TRBV6-1 CASRERGLTNTDTQYF TGTGCCAGCAGGGAAAGGGGACTCACAAACACAGATACGCAGTATTTT
many - TRBJ1-4 TRBV10-3 CAISESRAGRSEKLFF TGTGCCATCAGTGAGTCGAGGGCAGGGAGAAGTGAAAAACTGTTTTTT
- TRBD2 TRBJ2-3 TRBV7-3 CASSFSAGGGSTQYF TGTGCCAGCAGCTTCTCAGCGGGAGGCGGGTCTACGCAGTATTTT
many TRBD2 TRBJ2-1 TRBV24-1 CATSAFGTSGTPEQFF TGTGCCACCAGTGCCTTCGGGACTAGCGGGACCCCTGAGCAGTTCTTC
many TRBD2 TRBJ2-5 TRBV7-2 CASSLVPAGGGETQYF TGTGCCAGCAGCTTAGTTCCAGCGGGAGGTGGAGAGACCCAGTACTTC
- - TRBJ2-1 TRBV18 CASSPLPGSRGHNEQFF TGTGCCAGCTCACCCCTCCCTGGATCTAGGGGTCACAATGAGCAGTTCTTC
few - TRBJ2-1 TRBV28 CASSFVGVNYNEQFF TGTGCCAGCAGTTTCGTAGGAGTGAATTACAATGAGCAGTTCTTC
many - TRBJ1-2 TRBV28 CASGRGGYNGYTF TGTGCCAGCGGGAGGGGAGGGTATAATGGCTACACCTTC
- TRBD2 TRBJ2-2 TRBV5-1 CASSGGREGRGTGELFF TGCGCCAGCAGCGGAGGCCGGGAGGGCCGGGGCACCGGGGAGCTGTTTTTT
many - TRBJ2-7 TRBV28 CASSLTGPKGYEQYF TGTGCCAGCAGTTTGACAGGTCCCAAGGGCTACGAGCAGTACTTC
- TRBD1 TRBJ1-2 TRBV4-1 CASSHPVGQGWDGYTF TGTGCCAGCAGCCATCCCGTTGGACAGGGGTGGGATGGCTACACCTTC
few TRBD1 TRBJ2-5 TRBV7-6 CASRQQGEETQYF TGTGCCAGCAGGCAACAGGGGGAAGAGACCCAGTACTTC
- - TRBJ2-2 TRBV3-1 CASSQVRTAYGELFF TGTGCCAGCAGCCAAGTCAGGACGGCTTACGGGGAGCTGTTTTTT
few TRBD1 TRBJ2-2 TRBV28 CASSLGTGVYTGELFF TGTGCCAGCAGTTTAGGGACAGGGGTTTACACCGGGGAGCTGTTTTTT
- - TRBJ2-2 TRBV20-1 CSAIPSGNTGELFF TGCAGTGCTATCCCTAGTGGCAACACCGGGGAGCTGTTTTTT